The 29 T cell receptor beta chains listed next were all sequenced from one sample in a study of T cells in Graves' hyperthyroidism and ophthalmopathy. TCR beta CDR3 region amplification was performed from RNA transcripts. During a first-round RT-PCR of the TCR CDR3, the HTBI primer set was used. MiXCR was run by TCRdb on the multiplex PCR reads, yielding one entry per CDR3 protein. The sample has 700,000 or so distinct CDR3 sequences, approximately 14% seen once. The sample consisted of blood. The receptors were gathered from a woman between 45 and 60 years old with Graves' ophthalmopathy.

This chain links TRBV2 with TRBJ2-1; D is undetermined. The CDR3 totals 10 residues. Germline V gene lookup returns CDR1 SNHLY and CDR2 FYNNEI. V lost 7 bases and J lost 13, with 11 bases in between. CDR3 sequence (DNA): TGTGCCAGCATGGATCTAGTTCAGTTCTTC. Translating gives CASMDLVQFF.

This clonotype was picked up many times. The chain employs TRBV30 and TRBJ2-7, with 8 bases identical to TRBD1. With V trimmed by 2 bases and J by 2 bases, 11 bases remained unmatched. The CDR3 has 16 amino acids. Germline V gives CDR1 GTSNPN, CDR2 SVGIG (reference sequence). As DNA, the CDR3 is TGTGCCTGGAGTTATTGGGTGGGACAGGTAACCTACGAGCAGTACTTC. Encoded protein: CAWSYWVGQVTYEQYF.

The sample holds a few counts of this clonotype. V is TRBV19 and J is TRBJ2-1, with 13 bases fitting TRBD2. With V trimmed by 3 bases and J by 4 bases, 15 bases remained unmatched. The CDR3 spans 20 residues. The germline CDR1 and CDR2 sequences are LNHDA and SQIVND (reference sequence). This CDR3 reads CASSMGFSGTSGKAYNEQFF. The CDR3 DNA follows: TGTGCCAGTAGTATGGGCTTTTCCGGGACTAGCGGGAAGGCTTACAATGAGCAGTTCTTC.

This clonotype came up many times. This chain uses TRBV7-9 with TRBJ2-7, with TRBD2 matching over 14 bases. Germline assignment: CDR1 SEHNR and CDR2 FQNEAQ (reference sequence). The CDR3 contains 17 residues. V lost 5 bases to trimming and J lost 4 bases; unmatched junction nucleotides: 10. CDR3 coding DNA: TGTGCCAGCAGCACAGAAGGGACTAGCGGGAGTAGGTACGAGCAGTACTTC. It is translated as CASSTEGTSGSRYEQYF.

The V and J genes are TRBV19 and TRBJ1-2; TRBD1 agrees at 8 bases. This CDR3 spans 14 amino acids. V lost 5 bases and J lost 4; bases outside the gene matches: 6. The germline gives CDR1 LNHDA, CDR2 SQIVND (reference sequence). DNA for the CDR3: TGTGCCAGTAGTGCAGGGGGCGCGGGCTATGGCTACACCTTC. It encodes CASSAGGAGYGYTF.

This clonotype appeared many times. CDR3 in amino acids: CASSYGSSSYNEQFF. DNA for the CDR3: TGTGCCAGCAGCTACGGGAGTAGCTCCTACAATGAGCAGTTCTTC. J is TRBJ2-1 and V is TRBV2; D may be TRBD2 (6 bases). CDR1 and CDR2 (germline): SNHLY, FYNNEI. V was shortened by 6 bases and J by 0 bases, with 12 bases between the two germline ends. The CDR3 loop spans 15 amino acids.

The chain recombines TRBV27 with TRBJ2-5, with 8 nucleotides matching TRBD1. The germline V gene encodes CDR1 MNHEY and CDR2 SMNVEV (reference sequence). V was clipped by 0 bases and J by 4 bases; unmatched bases: 4. This CDR3 has 15 amino acids. DNA of the CDR3: TGTGCCAGCAGTTTATCGGGCAGGGGGCCAGAGACCCAGTACTTC. It specifies CASSLSGRGPETQYF.

Notes on this clonotype: A clone one base away is much larger, so this may be a read error. The genes are TRBV28 and TRBJ2-1; 9 bases match TRBD1. The J call is doubtful: the DNA matches TRBJ2-7 better. This CDR3 spans 15 amino acids. Germline assignment: CDR1 MDHEN and CDR2 SYDVKM. In DNA form, the CDR3 reads TGTGCCAGCAGTCGCATAGGGACAGGGCACGATGAGCAGTACTTC. This translates into CASSRIGTGHDEQYF.

This clonotype was counted only a few times. This rearrangement joins TRBV30 to TRBJ2-1; the D gene could be TRBD1 or TRBD2 (5 bases each). The germline V and J ends were trimmed by 1 base and 10 bases, with 29 bases remaining between them. This CDR3 has 18 amino acids. CDR1 GTSNPN and CDR2 SVGIG come from the germline V gene (reference sequence). The CDR3 DNA reads as TGTGCCTGGAGTGCCACCCCTCCGGGGCCTATCATCTCATGGGAGCAGTTCTTC. Amino acid sequence: CAWSATPPGPIISWEQFF.

This clonotype showed up many times. The chain employs TRBV27 and TRBJ1-2; D might be TRBD1 (5 bases). Germline V gene data show CDR1 as MNHEY and CDR2 as SMNVEV (reference sequence). CDR3 size: 15 residues. V was clipped by 0 bases and J by 5 bases, with 13 bases between them. CDR3 region: CASSLSMGQIYGYTF. DNA of the CDR3: TGTGCCAGCAGTTTATCGATGGGGCAGATATATGGCTACACCTTC.

This clonotype has more than one count but fewer than ten. V gene TRBV20-1 combines with J gene TRBJ1-2; tentative D call: TRBD1 (5 bases). V dropped 2 bases and J dropped 4 bases, with 17 bases sitting between them. The CDR3 extends over 15 amino acids. Germline CDR1 is DFQATT and CDR2 is SNEGSKA (reference sequence). The CDR3 DNA sequence: TGCAGTGCTAGACATGGGGGGGGTACTCCCTATGGCTACACCTTC. Its protein is CSARHGGGTPYGYTF.

This clonotype was seen a handful of times. The chain uses TRBV4-1 and TRBJ2-5; possibly TRBD1 or TRBD2 for D (5 bases each). Deletions cut 0 bases from V and 7 bases from J, with 21 bases between. Germline V gene sequence: CDR1 MGHRA, CDR2 YSYEKL. The CDR3 loop spans 17 amino acids. The CDR3 DNA sequence: TGCGCCAGCAGCCAAGACCGCCCACCCGGGGTCCAGGGGACCCAGTACTTC. This encodes CASSQDRPPGVQGTQYF.

The V gene is TRBV5-1, the J gene TRBJ2-7, with D possibly being TRBD1 or TRBD2 (5 bases each). From germline, CDR1 is SGHRS and CDR2 YFSETQ. The CDR3 sequence is 15 residues long. Trimming cost V 5 bases and J 2 bases, with 17 bases left between them. Here the CDR3 reads CASSPGTEPTYEQYF. Here the CDR3 DNA reads TGCGCCAGCAGTCCCGGGACGGAGCCTACCTACGAGCAGTACTTC.

The rearrangement uses TRBV20-1 and TRBJ2-7; the D gene could be TRBD1 or TRBD2 (6 bases each). The germline CDR1 and CDR2 sequences are DFQATT and SNEGSKA (reference sequence). The V gene lost 4 bases and the J gene lost 7 bases, with 20 bases spanning the gap. CDR3 length: 14 amino acids. CDR3 DNA: TGCAGTGCTAAAGGGGGGATTTATGCTTGGGAGCAGTACTTC. This encodes CSAKGGIYAWEQYF.

This clonotype was counted ten times or more. The V and J genes are TRBV7-3 and TRBJ2-1, with D maybe TRBD1 (5 bases). The CDR3 length is 12 residues. V was pared by 4 bases and J by 6 bases, with 7 bases between. Germline assignment: CDR1 SGHTA and CDR2 FQGTGA. In DNA form, the CDR3 reads TGTGCCAGCAGCTGGGGCGGCAATGAGCAGTTCTTC. It encodes CASSWGGNEQFF.

This clonotype was counted many times. This chain connects TRBV6-1 to TRBJ2-7; the D is unclear. There are 15 residues in the CDR3. CDR1 is MNHNS, CDR2 SASEGT, per germline. Trimming shortened V by 3 bases and J by 3 bases, and 15 bases separated the two germline ends. Here the CDR3 DNA reads TGTGCCAGCAGTGACAGACTGAAGATGGTCTACGAGCAGTACTTC. Translation: CASSDRLKMVYEQYF.

This clonotype was detected many times. The rearrangement joins TRBV29-1 to TRBJ2-3; weak D call: TRBD2 (5 bases). V lost 7 bases to trimming and J lost 0 bases, with 8 bases between them. This CDR3 is built from 12 residues. Germline V CDR1 and CDR2: SQVTM, ANQGSEA. CDR3 nucleotide sequence: TGCAGCGGAAGGACTAGCACAGATACGCAGTATTTT. This encodes CSGRTSTDTQYF.

The sample holds many counts of this clonotype. V and J are TRBV28 and TRBJ2-3, with TRBD2 matching over 7 bases. This CDR3 is 15 amino acids long. Per germline, CDR1 MDHEN and CDR2 SYDVKM. Trimming took 6 bases from V and 2 from J; bases not matched to a gene: 8. The CDR3 sequence is CASRSRESYTDTQYF. The CDR3 DNA reads TGTGCCAGCAGATCGCGGGAGTCTTACACAGATACGCAGTATTTT.

The table lists this clonotype with many counts. The chain combines TRBV11-2 with TRBJ2-7; 12 nucleotides line up with TRBD2. Germline CDR1 is SGHAT and CDR2 is FQNNGV. Trimming at V came to 5 bases and at J to 0 bases, leaving 14 bases not matched to a gene. This CDR3 has 19 residues. CDR3 region: CASSPKTSGRVRSSYEQYF. In DNA form, the CDR3 reads TGTGCCAGCAGCCCTAAGACTAGCGGGAGAGTCAGGAGCTCCTACGAGCAGTACTTC.

This clonotype was recorded many times. The CDR3 region has the DNA TGCAGTGCCAGGGACAGGGATCAGCCCCAGCATTTT. It specifies CSARDRDQPQHF. This sequence joins TRBV20-1 and TRBJ1-5; 9 bases line up with TRBD1. There are 12 residues in the CDR3. Looked up from germline, CDR1 is DFQATT and CDR2 is SNEGSKA (reference sequence). Trimming at V came to 6 bases and at J to 5 bases, leaving 2 bases not matched to a gene.

Ten or more counts support this clonotype. The V and J genes are TRBV20-1 and TRBJ1-5; a possible D gene is TRBD1 (5 bases). This CDR3 has 15 residues. The germline gives CDR1 DFQATT, CDR2 SNEGSKA (reference sequence). Trimming took 3 bases from V and 3 from J, leaving 15 bases between them. CDR3 protein: CSASGATVNNQPQHF. CDR3 DNA sequence: TGCAGTGCTAGTGGAGCGACAGTTAACAATCAGCCCCAGCATTTT.

Ten or more counts support this clonotype. V usage is TRBV18 and J usage is TRBJ1-1; D might be TRBD1 (5 bases). This CDR3 contains 16 residues. Deletions cut 3 bases from V and 3 bases from J, with 17 bases between. Germline V gives CDR1 KGHSH, CDR2 LQKENI. CDR3 coding DNA: TGTGCCAGCTCACCTCCTCTCGGGGGGAGGGACACTGAAGCTTTCTTT. This sequence encodes CASSPPLGGRDTEAFF.

This clonotype has only a few counts. The rearrangement uses TRBV20-1 and TRBJ1-5; D ambiguous. This CDR3 contains 19 residues. V was cut by 0 bases and J by 0 bases, with 21 bases left in between. Germline V gives CDR1 DFQATT, CDR2 SNEGSKA (reference sequence). The CDR3, as DNA: TGCAGTGCTAGAGATCTGGTTGGGGTTTCGGGCTATAGCAATCAGCCCCAGCATTTT. This sequence encodes CSARDLVGVSGYSNQPQHF.

This chain connects TRBV20-1 to TRBJ2-1; 10 bases fit TRBD2. The CDR3 spans 15 residues. Germline CDR1 is DFQATT and CDR2 is SNEGSKA (reference sequence). The trim removed 5 bases at V and 4 bases at J, leaving 8 bases unmatched. The CDR3 region is CSAPALAGKYNEQFF. As DNA, the CDR3 is TGCAGTGCTCCGGCACTAGCGGGGAAGTACAATGAGCAGTTCTTC.

Many counts were recorded for this clonotype. V and J are TRBV12-3 or TRBV12-4 and TRBJ2-2, with 15 bases aligning to TRBD2. This CDR3 is built from 19 residues. With 6 bases clipped from V and 6 bases from J, the junction kept 14 bases outside the gene matches. This CDR3 reads CASSIAGTSGRFIPGELFF. Here the CDR3 DNA reads TGTGCCAGCAGCATAGCCGGGACTAGCGGGAGGTTTATTCCCGGGGAGCTGTTTTTT.

This clonotype has ten or more counts. The chain carries TRBV27 and TRBJ1-1; D uncertain. The CDR3 loop spans 11 amino acids. The germline gives CDR1 MNHEY, CDR2 SMNVEV (reference sequence). V gave up 8 bases and J gave up 3 bases, with 7 bases separating them. CDR3 nucleotides: TGTGCCAGCGGTAGGGACACTGAAGCTTTCTTT. Its protein product is CASGRDTEAFF.

This clonotype was found many times. The rearrangement joins TRBV11-2 to TRBJ2-2, with D perhaps TRBD2 (5 bases). V was trimmed by 5 bases and J by 3 bases, leaving 10 bases between them. Germline CDR1 SGHAT, CDR2 FQNNGV. The CDR3 loop spans 14 amino acids. The CDR3 DNA is TGTGCCAGCAGCACTATGCGGGACACCGGGGAGCTGTTTTTT. This encodes CASSTMRDTGELFF.

This clonotype was picked up a small number of times. This rearrangement joins TRBV19 to TRBJ1-2, with D perhaps matching TRBD1 (5 bases). Germline V gene data show CDR1 as LNHDA and CDR2 as SQIVND (reference sequence). The CDR3 consists of 16 residues. V shed 5 bases and J shed 4 bases, with 20 bases lying between them. Written as DNA, the CDR3 is TGTGCCAGTAGTGTCGGAGGGGCAGAGGGTAGCTATGGCTACACCTTC. Translated, it gives CASSVGGAEGSYGYTF.

The table lists this clonotype with many counts. The chain uses TRBV30 and TRBJ2-1; 8 positions match TRBD2. Germline V gene data show CDR1 as GTSNPN and CDR2 as SVGIG (reference sequence). Trimming took 5 bases from V and 6 from J; bases not matched to a gene: 6. This CDR3 comprises 13 residues. The DNA of the CDR3 is TGTGCCTGGGCCGGGACTAGGGTCAATGAGCAGTTCTTC. Protein: CAWAGTRVNEQFF.